This TCR beta chain was captured by sequencing in a study of chemoradiotherapy in HPV16-positive cancers. This clone was observed a handful of times. The CDR3 covers 16 residues. V dropped 1 base and J dropped 6 bases, with 16 bases sitting between them. Germline loops: CDR1 SGHNT, CDR2 YYREEE (reference sequence). TCRdb keeps only in-frame clones here, not all; method: immunoSEQ multiplex PCR. The sample consists of about 3,500 clones, roughly 70% of them appearing once. This specimen was taken from a patient who underwent chemoradiotherapy. The TCR originated in a human donor with HPV-associated anogenital cancer. V usage is TRBV5-4 and J usage is TRBJ2-2; D may be TRBD1 or TRBD2 (6 bases each). The CDR3 sequence: CASSLRAGGGPGELFF. CDR3 nucleotides: TGTGCCAGCAGCTTGAGGGCCGGGGGCGGTCCCGGGGAGCTGTTTTTT.